The 4 T cell receptor beta chains in this list originate from one sample, sequenced in a study of blood T cell repertoires in COVID-19. Here immunoSEQ multiplex PCR was the method, and the copy in TCRdb shows in-frame clones only, minus some. The table shows some 190,000 clones, with 88% occurring only once. Sequenced material: peripheral blood. The origin of the receptors is a human donor in a cohort sampled during active COVID-19.

The sample holds one count of this clone. This chain joins TRBV24-1 and TRBJ2-3; weak D call: TRBD2 (6 bases). This CDR3 region has 14 residues. Trimming took 5 bases from V and 0 from J, leaving 8 bases between them. The germline gives CDR1 KGHDR, CDR2 SFDVKD. CDR3 nucleotides: TGTGCCACCAGTGGGAGGGGTAGCACAGATACGCAGTATTTT. Amino acids: CATSGRGSTDTQYF.

This chain links TRBV5-1 with TRBJ1-4, with D possibly being TRBD1 (5 bases). This CDR3 contains 12 residues. V gave up 3 bases and J gave up 8 bases, with 8 bases separating them. The V gene's germline CDR1 is SGHRS and CDR2 YFSETQ. CDR3 sequence: CASSSGGEKLFF. The CDR3 coding sequence is TGCGCCAGCAGCTCCGGGGGGGAAAAACTGTTTTTT.

This clone was seen only once. The J gene is TRBJ2-7, the V gene TRBV7-8; 7 positions agree with TRBD2. CDR1 SGHVS and CDR2 FQNEAQ come from the germline V gene. The CDR3 covers 17 residues. Unmatched junction bases numbered 18, after V lost 1 base and J lost 9 bases. The CDR3 loop is CASSLGFGATSAPVQYF. In DNA, the CDR3 is TGTGCCAGCAGCTTAGGCTTCGGGGCCACTAGCGCCCCGGTGCAGTACTTC.

The chain links TRBV24-1 to TRBJ2-5; 7 bases align to TRBD1. Germline lookup yields CDR1 KGHDR and CDR2 SFDVKD. V lost 4 bases and J lost 2; bases outside the gene matches: 6. CDR3 length: 15 residues. The CDR3 protein is CATSDAGTDQETQYF. CDR3 DNA sequence: TGTGCCACCAGTGACGCAGGGACAGATCAAGAGACCCAGTACTTC.